These 17 T cell receptor beta chains share one sample of origin, sequenced in a study of blood T cell repertoires in COVID-19 (TCRdb year 2020). The library was prepared using the immunoSEQ multiplex PCR assay. TCRdb stores this immuneACCESS table with in-frame sequences only. Part of the clones is absent; in the studies checked, under half of the shortfall reflects unresolved V genes, and no reason is known for the rest. This sample is represented by a few hundred thousand clones; roughly 87% of them were singletons. In total, the top ten clones hold around 3.9% of the sample. Sequencing input: peripheral blood. These receptors were taken from a woman aged 55 to 70 with COVID-19, enrolled during active disease.

The chain carries TRBV28 and TRBJ1-5; D uncertain. The CDR3 is 14 residues long. The V gene lost 6 bases and the J gene lost 6 bases, with 15 bases spanning the gap. Germline assignment: CDR1 MDHEN and CDR2 SYDVKM. CDR3 in DNA: TGTGCCAGCAGGCGCCAGCAGCTAGCTCAGCCCCAGCATTTT. Encoded protein: CASRRQQLAQPQHF. Based on the CDR3 plus reference TRBV28 and TRBJ1-5, the full variable domain is DVKVTQSSRYLVKRTGEKVFLECVQDMDHENMFWYRQDPGLGLRLIYFSYDVKMKEKGDIPEGYSVSREKKERFSLILESASTNQTSMYLCASRRQQLAQPQHFGDGTRLSIL.

The chain joins TRBV5-1 to TRBJ1-1; the D is unclear. The ends were cut back, 0 bases at V and 6 bases at J, with 15 bases in the middle. The CDR3 consists of 15 residues. The germline CDR1 and CDR2 sequences are SGHRS and YFSETQ. The CDR3 loop is CASSLDFSSQAEAFF. The CDR3 bases are TGCGCCAGCAGCTTGGATTTTTCCAGCCAGGCTGAAGCTTTCTTT.

The V call is TRBV2, the J call TRBJ2-7, with 10 bases lining up with TRBD1. Germline loops: CDR1 SNHLY, CDR2 FYNNEI. The CDR3 is 14 amino acids. The ends lost 5 bases at V and 4 bases at J; junction bases unmatched: 5. Here the CDR3 reads CASSPGQGGYEQYF. In DNA, the CDR3 is TGTGCCAGCAGTCCCGGACAGGGGGGATACGAGCAGTACTTC.

CDR3 DNA: TGCGCCAGCAGTTCTGATGGGACAGGGATGAACACTGAAGCTTTCTTT. Translation: CASSSDGTGMNTEAFF. This chain links TRBV5-1 with TRBJ1-1, with 9 bases aligning to TRBD1. Germline CDR1 and CDR2: SGHRS and YFSETQ. V gave up 5 bases and J gave up 0 bases; unmatched junction bases: 8. This CDR3 is 16 amino acids long.

This chain links TRBV29-1 with TRBJ2-4; the D gene is possibly TRBD1 (6 bases). The germline V gene encodes CDR1 SQVTM and CDR2 ANQGSEA. V was cut by 1 base and J by 0 bases, with 16 bases left in between. The CDR3 sequence is 17 residues long. Here the CDR3 DNA reads TGCAGCGTTGAAGGAGAGGGACATCCATTAGCCAAAAACATTCAGTACTTC. Translated: CSVEGEGHPLAKNIQYF.

This clone appeared a few times. Here the CDR3 reads CASSQDRGRSYEQYF. Here the CDR3 DNA reads TGCGCCAGCAGCCAGGACAGGGGGAGATCCTACGAGCAGTACTTC. The chain uses TRBV4-1 and TRBJ2-7; 10 positions match TRBD1. This CDR3 region has 15 residues. From germline, CDR1 is MGHRA and CDR2 YSYEKL. V was clipped by 3 bases and J by 1 base; unmatched bases: 3.

V gene TRBV4-1 combines with J gene TRBJ2-2, with 9 positions matching TRBD1. The V and J ends lost 4 bases and 4 bases, in that order; junction bases with no gene match: 7. Germline CDR1 reads MGHRA; CDR2 reads YSYEKL. The CDR3 consists of 16 residues. The CDR3 protein is CASSRGQGFGTGELFF. The CDR3 bases are TGCGCCAGCAGCCGTGGACAGGGGTTTGGCACCGGGGAGCTGTTTTTT.

The chain is built from TRBV20-1 and TRBJ1-5, with D maybe TRBD1 (5 bases). V gave up 3 bases and J gave up 4 bases, with 10 bases separating them. The CDR3 runs to 13 residues. Germline-derived CDR1 and CDR2 are DFQATT and SNEGSKA (reference sequence). The CDR3 nucleotides are TGCAGTGCTAGTGGGCAGGGAAATCAGCCCCAGCATTTT. This encodes CSASGQGNQPQHF.

The chain uses TRBV10-3 and TRBJ2-4; 8 nucleotides align to TRBD1. The germline gives CDR1 ENHRY, CDR2 SYGVKD. The V and J ends lost 3 bases and 6 bases, in that order; junction bases with no gene match: 10. The CDR3 has 16 amino acids. Written as DNA, the CDR3 is TGTGCCATCAGTGACTCAGGGGGCGCGGGTGGAAACATTCAGTACTTC. It translates to CAISDSGGAGGNIQYF.

The chain combines TRBV7-9 with TRBJ1-2; D may be TRBD1 (6 bases). Germline V CDR1 and CDR2: SEHNR, FQNEAQ (reference sequence). V lost 1 base, J lost 5 bases, and 14 bases lay in between. This CDR3 has 15 residues. The CDR3 DNA reads TGTGCCAGCAGCTTAGAGATAGACAGGCGTTATGGCTACACCTTC. This codes for CASSLEIDRRYGYTF. Full variable domain (missing parts from reference TRBV7-9 and TRBJ1-2): DTGVSQNPRHKITKRGQNVTFRCDPISEHNRLYWYRQTLGQGPEFLTYFQNEAQLEKSRLLSDRFSAERPKGSFSTLEIQRTEQGDSAMYLCASSLEIDRRYGYTFGSGTRLTVV.

The genes are TRBV29-1 and TRBJ2-5, with a tentative D call TRBD1 (7 bases). The CDR3 runs to 12 residues. The germline V gene encodes CDR1 SQVTM and CDR2 ANQGSEA. CDR3 residues: CTAQGGAETQYF. The CDR3 DNA sequence: TGCACCGCTCAGGGGGGAGCAGAGACCCAGTACTTC.

The chain employs TRBV5-5 and TRBJ2-7; 7 positions match TRBD1. The CDR3 contains 14 residues. Germline V gives CDR1 SGHKS, CDR2 YYEKEE (reference sequence). Trimming took 2 bases from V and 2 from J; bases not matched to a gene: 4. The CDR3 DNA is TGTGCCAGCAGCTTTGAGGGGGCCGCCTACGAGCAGTACTTC. Protein: CASSFEGAAYEQYF.

The sample holds a few counts of this clone. V usage is TRBV19 and J usage is TRBJ1-3; maybe TRBD1 (5 bases). Trimming removed 6 bases at V and 4 bases at J, with 13 bases between. This CDR3 region has 14 residues. Germline lookup yields CDR1 LNHDA and CDR2 SQIVND (reference sequence). The CDR3 region is CASRRWGDGNTIYF. The CDR3 DNA sequence: TGTGCCAGTAGGCGCTGGGGCGACGGAAACACCATATATTTT.

The rearrangement links TRBV12-3 or TRBV12-4 to TRBJ2-5; tentatively, D is TRBD1 (5 bases). V was pared by 3 bases and J by 3 bases, with 5 bases between. This CDR3 is built from 12 residues. The CDR3 DNA reads TGTGCCAGCAGTTTCAGGGAAGAGACCCAGTACTTC. It yields the protein CASSFREETQYF.

The chain combines TRBV12-5 with TRBJ1-1; the D gene is possibly TRBD1 (5 bases). The V gene lost 2 bases and the J gene lost 3 bases, with 7 bases spanning the gap. The germline V gene encodes CDR1 LGHNT and CDR2 FRNRAP. This CDR3 is 13 amino acids long. The CDR3 bases are TGTGCTAGTGGTTTGCAGGGCTACACTGAAGCTTTCTTT. It specifies CASGLQGYTEAFF.

This chain joins TRBV7-9 and TRBJ1-4; no clear D gene. CDR1 and CDR2 (germline): SEHNR, FQNEAQ (reference sequence). Trimming pared 5 bases from V and 5 bases from J, leaving 12 bases between. This CDR3 region has 14 residues. CDR3 bases: TGTGCCAGCAGCGCATTCGTAGAGAATGAAAAACTGTTTTTT. It specifies CASSAFVENEKLFF. Variable domain in full (rest from reference TRBV7-9 and TRBJ1-4): DTGVSQNPRHKITKRGQNVTFRCDPISEHNRLYWYRQTLGQGPEFLTYFQNEAQLEKSRLLSDRFSAERPKGSFSTLEIQRTEQGDSAMYLCASSAFVENEKLFFGSGTQLSVL.

This chain links TRBV5-6 with TRBJ1-1; D is perhaps TRBD1 (5 bases). The CDR3 runs 15 residues. Germline loops: CDR1 SGHDT, CDR2 YYEEEE. The V end lost 2 bases, the J end lost 4 bases, and 15 bases lay between the germline ends. The CDR3 loop is CASSLGDLGGTEAFF. CDR3 DNA: TGTGCCAGCAGCTTAGGGGATCTGGGTGGCACTGAAGCTTTCTTT.